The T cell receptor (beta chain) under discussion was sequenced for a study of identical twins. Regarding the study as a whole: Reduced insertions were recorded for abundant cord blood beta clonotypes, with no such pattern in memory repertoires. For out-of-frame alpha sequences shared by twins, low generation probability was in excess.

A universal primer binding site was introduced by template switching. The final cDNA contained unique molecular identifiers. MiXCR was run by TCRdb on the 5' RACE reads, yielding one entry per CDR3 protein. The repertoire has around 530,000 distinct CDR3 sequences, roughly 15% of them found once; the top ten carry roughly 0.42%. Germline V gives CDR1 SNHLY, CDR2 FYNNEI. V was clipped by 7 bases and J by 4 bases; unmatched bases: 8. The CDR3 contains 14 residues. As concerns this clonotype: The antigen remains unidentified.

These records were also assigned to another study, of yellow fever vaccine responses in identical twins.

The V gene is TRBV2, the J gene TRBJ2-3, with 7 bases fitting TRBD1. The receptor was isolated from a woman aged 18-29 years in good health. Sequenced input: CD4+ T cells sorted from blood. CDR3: CASKKGGNSDTQYF. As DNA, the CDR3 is TGTGCCAGCAAAAAAGGGGGCAACTCAGATACGCAGTATTTT.